This T cell receptor (beta chain) is drawn from a study of CD8 T cells in Susac syndrome. Notes on the study in general: Peak Susac CD8+ clonal expansion occurred in TEMRA cells and active patients.

Germline CDR1 DFQATT, CDR2 SNEGSKA (reference sequence). The CDR3 runs 16 residues. V lost 6 bases and J 6 bases, leaving 26 bases between the germline ends. Sequencing of TCR beta, carried out with a high-throughput approach, was applied to CD8+ and CD4+ T cells from the blood. Purification of the CD8+ and CD4+ T cells relied on negative isolation, and TEMRA cells underwent FACS enrichment. As regards this clonotype: Antigen specificity is unknown.

An amount of RNA that ranged from 0.5 to 1 ug was reverse transcribed with random hexamers. TCRdb re-called the immunoSEQ multiplex PCR reads through MiXCR, storing one row per CDR3 protein. The table records fewer than 90,000 distinct CDR3 sequences, about 93% of them present only once. This receptor was taken from a human donor with Susac syndrome. Sequenced sample: CD8+ T cells from PBMCs. The chain recombines TRBV20-1 with TRBJ1-2; D remains unclear. CDR3 nucleotides: TGCAGTGCAGGCGGTTCGCAAGGCTTTCTACTAGATGGCTACACCTTC. Translated, it gives CSAGGSQGFLLDGYTF.